The 24 T cell receptor beta chains below come from one sample, sequenced in a study of blood T cells in healthy people across ages. It was with a sample-barcoded 5' primer and a J-beta primer mix that a second PCR of roughly 7 to 11 cycles was run. TCRdb used MiXCR to reprocess the 5' RACE reads, holding one entry per CDR3 protein. This table has about 680,000 distinct CDR3 sequences, approximately 49% appearing once. Sequences were obtained from blood. The source is a woman aged 60 to 75 in good health.

The CDR3, as DNA: TGCGCCAGCAGTCGCGGACAGGACATCTCCTACGAGCAGTACTTC. This gives the protein CASSRGQDISYEQYF. J is TRBJ2-7 and V is TRBV5-1; TRBD1 agrees at 7 bases. V was pared by 5 bases and J by 0 bases, with 8 bases of the junction left unmatched. CDR1 SGHRS and CDR2 YFSETQ come from the germline V gene. The CDR3 runs 15 residues.

This clonotype was seen at least ten times. This chain uses TRBV5-1 with TRBJ2-6; 7 nucleotides match TRBD1. CDR1 SGHRS and CDR2 YFSETQ come from the germline V gene. The CDR3 covers 19 residues. Germline trimming cut 4 bases from V and 0 bases from J; bases unmatched to any gene: 13. The CDR3 DNA reads as TGCGCCAGCAGCCCCAGACTAACAGGGGCCAGCTCTGGGGCCAACGTCCTGACTTTC. This encodes CASSPRLTGASSGANVLTF.

The chain combines TRBV25-1 with TRBJ1-1; possibly TRBD1 for D (5 bases). Per germline, CDR1 MGHDK and CDR2 SYGVNS. The V end was cut by 4 bases, the J end by 5 bases, with 17 bases between. The CDR3 has 15 residues. CDR3 nucleotide sequence: TGTGCCAGCAGTGGGCTTGGCAGGGTGGGGACTGAAGCTTTCTTT. Translation gives CASSGLGRVGTEAFF.

This clonotype was seen a handful of times. The chain recombines TRBV4-3 with TRBJ2-7; the D gene is possibly TRBD2 (7 bases). The V end lost 2 bases, the J end lost 10 bases, and 15 bases lay between the germline ends. The CDR3 extends over 13 amino acids. Germline V CDR1 and CDR2: LGHNA, YSLEER. The CDR3 here is CASSQLTGGVQYF. CDR3 bases: TGCGCCAGCAGCCAACTCACGGGGGGCGTACAGTACTTC.

J is TRBJ2-1 and V is TRBV5-5; 7 bases fit TRBD2. The CDR3 is 12 residues long. Germline V gene data show CDR1 as SGHKS and CDR2 as YYEKEE (reference sequence). Trimming at V came to 4 bases and at J to 8 bases, leaving 3 bases not matched to a gene. CDR3 DNA: TGTGCCAGCAGCATGGGAGGGTATGAGCAGTTCTTC. It specifies CASSMGGYEQFF.

This clonotype was recorded a few times. The V gene is TRBV4-3, the J gene TRBJ2-7, with a possible D match to TRBD2 (6 bases). The CDR3 covers 17 residues. The germline V and J ends were trimmed by 0 bases and 5 bases, with 20 bases remaining between them. The germline gives CDR1 LGHNA, CDR2 YSLEER. The CDR3 protein is CASSQEAVGGPWNEQYF. The CDR3 coding sequence is TGCGCCAGCAGCCAAGAGGCTGTAGGAGGGCCCTGGAACGAGCAGTACTTC.

The chain carries TRBV3-1 and TRBJ2-1; D remains unclear. V lost 0 bases and J 8 bases, leaving 14 bases between the germline ends. This CDR3 has 15 amino acids. Germline-derived CDR1 and CDR2 are LGHDT and YNNKEL (reference sequence). CDR3 sequence (DNA): TGTGCCAGCAGCCAAGATGGGGATAGTGGTGATGAGCAGTTCTTC. This encodes CASSQDGDSGDEQFF.

The chain joins TRBV6-6 to TRBJ2-7; D is ambiguous. This CDR3 region has 15 residues. From germline, CDR1 is MNHNY and CDR2 SVGAGI (reference sequence). The V gene lost 7 bases and the J gene lost 5 bases, with 21 bases spanning the gap. The CDR3 reads CASTWTAGTGHEQYF. The DNA of the CDR3 is TGTGCCAGCACCTGGACGGCAGGCACTGGCCACGAGCAGTACTTC.

The rearrangement uses TRBV25-1 and TRBJ2-1, with TRBD2 matching 10 bases. Germline CDR1 reads MGHDK; CDR2 reads SYGVNS. This CDR3 spans 15 amino acids. Trimming took 3 bases from V and 8 from J; bases not matched to a gene: 7. CDR3 sequence (DNA): TGTGCCAGCAGTGAGGGGACTAGCGTTTGGGATGAGCAGTTCTTC. It translates to CASSEGTSVWDEQFF. Full variable domain (outside the CDR3, taken from reference TRBV25-1 and TRBJ2-1): EADIYQTPRYLVIGTGKKITLECSQTMGHDKMYWYQQDPGMELHLIHYSYGVNSTEKGDLSSESTVSRIRTEHFPLTLESARPSHTSQYLCASSEGTSVWDEQFFGPGTRLTVL.

The gene calls are TRBV3-1 and TRBJ2-1; D could derive from TRBD1 or TRBD2 (7 bases each). With 1 base removed from V and 8 bases from J, the gap between germline ends came to 15 bases. The CDR3 has 15 amino acids. The germline V gene encodes CDR1 LGHDT and CDR2 YNNKEL (reference sequence). The DNA for the CDR3 is TGTGCCAGCAGCCAAGTCGCCAGGGGGGGTGATGAGCAGTTCTTC. Its protein product is CASSQVARGGDEQFF.

V is TRBV12-3 or TRBV12-4 and J is TRBJ2-4; unclear D gene. The J call may be mistaken, given a closer DNA end match to TRBJ2-7. The CDR3 loop spans 12 amino acids. CDR3 in DNA: TGTGCCAGCAGCAGCAAGAGTCACGAGCAGTACTTC. Residues: CASSSKSHEQYF.

The CDR3 coding sequence is TGTGCCAGCAGTGGGATCCCGGACCCTTCCTACGAGCAGTACTTC. Translating gives CASSGIPDPSYEQYF. The chain uses TRBV2 and TRBJ2-7, with D uncertain. Germline CDR1 reads SNHLY; CDR2 reads FYNNEI. With 4 bases removed from V and 1 base from J, the gap between germline ends came to 14 bases. This CDR3 contains 15 residues.

The CDR3 DNA reads as TGTGCCAGCAGCTGGGTGTTTAGCGACCTACTTTTGGAGACCCAGTACTTC. Protein: CASSWVFSDLLLETQYF. The genes are TRBV7-9 and TRBJ2-5, with a possible D match to TRBD2 (5 bases). Germline loops: CDR1 SEHNR, CDR2 FQNEAQ (reference sequence). The CDR3 runs to 17 residues. Between the trimmed V and J ends, which lost 4 bases and 5 bases, there was a span of 23 bases. Supplemented by reference TRBV7-9 and TRBJ2-5, the full variable domain reads DTGVSQNPRHKITKRGQNVTFRCDPISEHNRLYWYRQTLGQGPEFLTYFQNEAQLEKSRLLSDRFSAERPKGSFSTLEIQRTEQGDSAMYLCASSWVFSDLLLETQYFGPGTRLLVL.

This rearrangement joins TRBV28 to TRBJ2-4, with TRBD1 identical over 10 bases. This CDR3 is 15 amino acids long. Per the germline V gene, CDR1 is MDHEN and CDR2 is SYDVKM. The ends lost 8 bases at V and 1 base at J; junction bases unmatched: 5. CDR3 region: CASVGTGEAKNIQYF. The DNA for the CDR3 is TGTGCCAGCGTTGGGACAGGGGAGGCCAAAAACATTCAGTACTTC. Combining the CDR3 with reference TRBV28 and TRBJ2-4 gives the whole variable domain DVKVTQSSRYLVKRTGEKVFLECVQDMDHENMFWYRQDPGLGLRLIYFSYDVKMKEKGDIPEGYSVSREKKERFSLILESASTNQTSMYLCASVGTGEAKNIQYFGAGTRLSVL.

This clonotype was detected only a few times. The CDR3 loop reads CASSLSPTGAGTNVLTF. As DNA, the CDR3 is TGTGCCAGCAGCTTGAGCCCTACAGGGGCCGGGACCAACGTCCTGACTTTC. V and J are TRBV5-5 and TRBJ2-6; TRBD1 matches 7 bases. The junction had 12 bases not matched to a gene; V was cut back by 1 base and J by 8 bases. CDR1 and CDR2 (germline): SGHKS, YYEKEE (reference sequence). This CDR3 contains 17 residues.

A few counts support this clonotype. This sequence joins TRBV7-3 and TRBJ1-1; TRBD1 matches 9 bases. The CDR3 length is 15 residues. V shed 4 bases and J 4 bases; nucleotides not matched to a gene: 7. Germline V gene sequence: CDR1 SGHTA, CDR2 FQGTGA. The CDR3 reads CASSSGTGYGTEAFF. CDR3 DNA: TGTGCCAGCAGCTCCGGGACAGGGTACGGCACTGAAGCTTTCTTT. The full variable domain, in which reference TRBV7-3 and TRBJ1-1 provide the parts outside the CDR3, is GAGVSQTPSNKVTEKGKYVELRCDPISGHTALYWYRQSLGQGPEFLIYFQGTGAADDSGLPNDRFFAVRPEGSVSTLKIQRTERGDSAVYLCASSSGTGYGTEAFFGQGTRLTVV.

V is TRBV27 and J is TRBJ2-5; D uncertain. This CDR3 region has 13 residues. CDR1 is MNHEY, CDR2 SMNVEV, per germline (reference sequence). The V end lost 2 bases, the J end lost 11 bases, and 15 bases lay between the germline ends. Written as DNA, the CDR3 is TGTGCCAGCAGTTTAAGACATGAATACGGGCAGTACTTC. Encoded protein: CASSLRHEYGQYF.

This clonotype was counted between two and nine times. This chain connects TRBV2 to TRBJ2-5; no reliable D call. This CDR3 is built from 12 residues. Germline V lookup: CDR1 SNHLY, CDR2 FYNNEI. Trimming removed 10 bases from V and 0 bases from J, with 9 bases in between. CDR3 nucleotide sequence: TGTGCCACCCTGGGTTACCAAGAGACCCAGTACTTC. As protein: CATLGYQETQYF.

This clonotype was detected a few times. The chain carries TRBV6-2 or TRBV6-3 and TRBJ2-7; 8 bases map to TRBD2. Germline values: CDR1 MNHEY, CDR2 SVGEGT. The CDR3 has 15 amino acids. V trimming: 4 bases; J trimming: 2 bases; junction bases outside the gene matches: 7. CDR3 nucleotides: TGTGCCAGCAGTTCCCCGACTAGCGAGACCTACGAGCAGTACTTC. It codes for CASSSPTSETYEQYF.

The V and J genes are TRBV20-1 and TRBJ2-5; TRBD2 matches at 11 bases. The J call is doubtful: the DNA matches TRBJ2-7 better. Germline V gene data show CDR1 as DFQATT and CDR2 as SNEGSKA (reference sequence). The CDR3 length is 18 residues. The CDR3 spells CSATRTSGFQILLGEQYF. DNA for the CDR3: TGCAGTGCAACAAGGACTAGCGGGTTCCAAATCCTCCTAGGCGAGCAGTACTTC.

The rearrangement joins TRBV7-2 to TRBJ1-2, with TRBD1 matching 9 bases. Germline CDR1 and CDR2: SGHTA and FQGNSA. V gave up 5 bases and J gave up 3 bases; unmatched junction bases: 1. The CDR3 covers 13 residues. CDR3 in DNA: TGTGCCAGCAGCCGGGACAGGGACTATGGCTACACCTTC. Its translation is CASSRDRDYGYTF.

The rearrangement joins TRBV20-1 to TRBJ1-4; no reliable D call. The CDR3 has 15 residues. V was pared by 0 bases and J by 4 bases, with 12 bases between. Germline CDR1 is DFQATT and CDR2 is SNEGSKA (reference sequence). The CDR3 DNA is TGCAGTGCTAGAGACTATTCAGGCGGTAATGAAAAACTGTTTTTT. Its protein is CSARDYSGGNEKLFF.

The table lists this clonotype with many counts. CDR3 amino acids: CASSLLGRGGYTF. Here the CDR3 DNA reads TGTGCCAGCAGTTTATTGGGGAGAGGTGGCTACACCTTC. This chain joins TRBV12-3 or TRBV12-4 and TRBJ1-2; D not resolved. The CDR3 loop spans 13 amino acids. The V end was cut by 2 bases, the J end by 7 bases, with 11 bases between.

The chain employs TRBV28 and TRBJ2-7; D gene ambiguous. Between the trimmed V and J ends, which lost 3 bases and 2 bases, there was a span of 14 bases. CDR3 size: 15 residues. Germline CDR1 and CDR2: MDHEN and SYDVKM. The CDR3 sequence is CASSLMAFHPYEQYF. The CDR3 DNA reads as TGTGCCAGCAGTTTGATGGCCTTTCACCCCTACGAGCAGTACTTC. The complete variable domain, with remaining parts taken from reference TRBV28 and TRBJ2-7, reads DVKVTQSSRYLVKRTGEKVFLECVQDMDHENMFWYRQDPGLGLRLIYFSYDVKMKEKGDIPEGYSVSREKKERFSLILESASTNQTSMYLCASSLMAFHPYEQYFGPGTRLTVT.